The following is a TCR beta chain sequence with its context. Its antigen remains unknown. A much more abundant neighbour one base away suggests this may be a read error. The sample comes from a study of molecular identifiers for immune sequencing clone quantification. Whole-study findings and limits: Identical barcode-sharing TCR molecules could lead to underestimated sizes for highly expanded clones. Reports indicate spiked Jurkat TCR RNA from one cell could be found among roughly 980,000 naive cells.

TCRdb fed the PCR reads into MiXCR, producing one record per CDR3 protein. The data contain 100,000 or so distinct CDR3 sequences, roughly 34% of them singletons. CDR1 is SGHVS, CDR2 FQNEAQ, per germline. The CDR3 is made up of 15 amino acids. The J gene is TRBJ2-5, the V gene TRBV7-8; 7 bases are shared with TRBD1. The sample consisted of naive CD8+ T cells from blood, with Jurkat cell RNA spiked in. Subset described: FACS-sorted CD8+CD4-CCR7+CD45RA+ naive T cells. The sequence came from a human donor in good health. Some libraries in this study had Jurkat cell RNA spiked in. The CDR3 sequence: CASSLEQGSQEPQYF. As DNA, the CDR3 is TGTGCCAGCAGTTTGGAACAGGGGTCCCAAGAGCCCCAGTACTTC.